This T cell receptor (beta chain) was profiled in a study of T cell changes during pregnancy in multiple sclerosis. The CDR3 totals 14 residues. Losses at the gene ends were 8 bases for V and 4 bases for J; bases not matched to a gene: 8. Germline V gives CDR1 MNHNS, CDR2 SASEGT. TCRdb keeps only in-frame clones here, not all; method: immunoSEQ multiplex PCR. Of 30,000 or so clones in the sample, 80% to 90% were seen once. The sequencing used CD4+ T cells from peripheral blood mononuclear cells, collected in the first trimester of pregnancy. The gene calls are TRBV6-1 and TRBJ2-1; the match to TRBD2 covers 7 bases. This sequence originates from a female donor in good health, enrolled as a control in a pregnancy study. The CDR3 sequence: CASAARGRYNEQFF. The CDR3 DNA sequence: TGTGCCAGCGCTGCGCGGGGGAGATACAATGAGCAGTTCTTC.